This entry lists 11 T cell receptor beta chains sequenced from one sample in a study of blood T cell repertoires in COVID-19. Using immunoSEQ multiplex PCR, the repertoire was profiled, and TCRdb retains in-frame clones only, with some absent. The sample comprises approximately 130,000 clones, around 88% of which are singletons, and over 5% rests with the top ten. Sequencing used peripheral blood. Every receptor here comes from an older man with active or convalescent COVID-19.

This clone was detected once. This chain links TRBV7-2 with TRBJ2-7; D possibly corresponds to TRBD2 (7 bases). The V gene's germline CDR1 is SGHTA and CDR2 FQGNSA. This CDR3 spans 15 amino acids. Trimming cost V 1 base and J 0 bases, with 10 bases left between them. CDR3 sequence (DNA): TGTGCCAGCAGCTTAGGGAGGGGGGGCTCCTACGAGCAGTACTTC. Its protein product is CASSLGRGGSYEQYF. Filled out from reference TRBV7-2 and TRBJ2-7, the complete variable domain reads GAGVSQSPSNKVTEKGKDVELRCDPISGHTALYWYRQSLGQGLEFLIYFQGNSAPDKSGLPSDRFSAERTGGSVSTLTIQRTQQEDSAVYLCASSLGRGGSYEQYFGPGTRLTVT.

The chain combines TRBV12-5 with TRBJ1-2; tentatively, D is TRBD1 (5 bases). This CDR3 has 14 amino acids. Trimming shortened V by 3 bases and J by 0 bases, and 8 bases separated the two germline ends. Looked up from germline, CDR1 is LGHNT and CDR2 is FRNRAP. The CDR3: CASGFDSPNYGYTF. The DNA of the CDR3 is TGTGCTAGTGGTTTTGACAGTCCTAACTATGGCTACACCTTC.

The chain has TRBV18 and TRBJ1-2, with 10 nucleotides matching TRBD1. After removal of 5 bases from V and 3 bases from J, the junction contained 3 bases not matched to a gene. Germline V CDR1 and CDR2: KGHSH, LQKENI. The CDR3 is made up of 14 amino acids. This CDR3 reads CASSGGQGDYGYTF. As DNA, the CDR3 is TGTGCCAGCTCAGGTGGACAGGGGGACTATGGCTACACCTTC.

The V call is TRBV27, the J call TRBJ2-3; TRBD1 agrees at 9 bases. Losses at the gene ends were 6 bases for V and 2 bases for J; bases not matched to a gene: 3. The length of the CDR3 is 14 residues. Germline V gives CDR1 MNHEY, CDR2 SMNVEV (reference sequence). The chain's CDR3 is CASRGQGPTDTQYF. The DNA of the CDR3 is TGTGCCAGCAGGGGACAGGGACCCACAGATACGCAGTATTTT.

The genes are TRBV27 and TRBJ2-5, with 11 bases lining up with TRBD1. The CDR3 extends over 16 amino acids. Trimming cost V 3 bases and J 4 bases; bases outside gene matches: 7. Germline lookup yields CDR1 MNHEY and CDR2 SMNVEV (reference sequence). Here the CDR3 DNA reads TGTGCCAGCAGTTTTCTCGGGACAGGGGGTAGAGAGACCCAGTACTTC. This encodes CASSFLGTGGRETQYF.

This chain links TRBV21-1 with TRBJ2-5; TRBD2 is taken as the D call from the table, unchecked against the DNA. TRBV21-1 is listed as a pseudogene. CDR3 length: 16 residues. The CDR3 region has the DNA TGTGCCAGCAGCAAAGGGAAATCACGGGGTAAGAGGTCCCAGTACTTC. This codes for CASSKGKSRGKRSQYF.

This clone was seen only a few times. V gene TRBV29-1 combines with J gene TRBJ1-2; 10 bases align to TRBD1. V lost 3 bases, J lost 4 bases, and 5 bases stayed unmatched. This CDR3 is 14 amino acids long. CDR1 and CDR2 from the germline V gene are SQVTM and ANQGSEA. In nucleotides, the CDR3 is TGCAGCGTTGATCCGGGACAGGGGCCCTATGGCTACACCTTC. Protein sequence: CSVDPGQGPYGYTF. Full variable domain (outside the CDR3, taken from reference TRBV29-1 and TRBJ1-2): SAVISQKPSRDICQRGTSLTIQCQVDSQVTMMFWYRQQPGQSLTLIATANQGSEATYESGFVIDKFPISRPNLTFSTLTVSNMSPEDSSIYLCSVDPGQGPYGYTFGSGTRLTVV.

This chain joins TRBV5-5 and TRBJ2-7; TRBD2 matches at 14 bases. The CDR3 is made up of 17 amino acids. Germline values: CDR1 SGHKS, CDR2 YYEKEE (reference sequence). With 3 bases clipped from V and 0 bases from J, the junction kept 5 bases outside the gene matches. The CDR3 nucleotides read TGTGCCAGCAGCTACGGACTAGCGGGGGGTACCTCCTACGAGCAGTACTTC. It codes for CASSYGLAGGTSYEQYF. Based on the CDR3 plus reference TRBV5-5 and TRBJ2-7, the full variable domain is DAGVTQSPTHLIKTRGQQVTLRCSPISGHKSVSWYQQVLGQGPQFIFQYYEKEERGRGNFPDRFSARQFPNYSSELNVNALLLGDSALYLCASSYGLAGGTSYEQYFGPGTRLTVT.

This sequence joins TRBV7-2 and TRBJ2-1, with 7 bases lining up with TRBD2. The CDR3 runs 14 residues. J gave up 10 bases and V 0 bases, and 6 bases lay outside the gene matches. The germline gives CDR1 SGHTA, CDR2 FQGNSA. Here the CDR3 DNA reads TGTGCCAGCAGCTTAGCCTTCTTGGGGGGGGAGCAGTTCTTC. Amino acid sequence: CASSLAFLGGEQFF.

The chain couples TRBV19 to TRBJ1-2; D uncertain. Trimming removed 8 bases at V and 3 bases at J, with 16 bases between. This CDR3 region has 14 residues. In germline, CDR1 is LNHDA, CDR2 SQIVND (reference sequence). The CDR3, as DNA: TGTGCCAGTCAGCTTTTTGGAGGCGACTATGGCTACACCTTC. It translates to CASQLFGGDYGYTF.

The V and J genes are TRBV5-4 and TRBJ2-7, with 10 positions matching TRBD2. The CDR3 is made up of 15 amino acids. The germline gives CDR1 SGHNT, CDR2 YYREEE (reference sequence). The V and J ends lost 3 bases and 2 bases, in that order; junction bases with no gene match: 5. This CDR3 is CASSSLAGGPYEQYF. The CDR3 nucleotides read TGTGCCAGCAGCTCCTTAGCGGGGGGCCCCTACGAGCAGTACTTC.